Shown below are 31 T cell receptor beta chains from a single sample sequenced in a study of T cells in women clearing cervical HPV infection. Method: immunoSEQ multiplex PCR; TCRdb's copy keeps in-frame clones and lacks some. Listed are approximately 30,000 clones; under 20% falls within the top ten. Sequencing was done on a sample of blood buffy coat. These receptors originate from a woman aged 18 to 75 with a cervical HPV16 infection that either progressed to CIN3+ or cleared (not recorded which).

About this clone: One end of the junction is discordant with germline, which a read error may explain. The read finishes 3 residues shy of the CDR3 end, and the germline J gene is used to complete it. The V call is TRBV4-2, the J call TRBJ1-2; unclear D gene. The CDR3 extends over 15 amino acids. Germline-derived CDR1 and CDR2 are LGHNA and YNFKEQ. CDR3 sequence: CASSQDLGTFYGYTF. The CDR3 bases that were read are TGCGCCAGCAGCCAAGATCTGGGCACCTTCTATGGC.

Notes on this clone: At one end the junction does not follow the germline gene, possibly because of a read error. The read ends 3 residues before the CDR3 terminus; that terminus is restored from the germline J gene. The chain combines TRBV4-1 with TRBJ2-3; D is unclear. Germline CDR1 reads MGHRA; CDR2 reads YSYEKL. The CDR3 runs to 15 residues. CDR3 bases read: TGCACCAGCATTGTTCCTCATCAGAGCACAGATACG. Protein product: CTSIVPHQSTDT. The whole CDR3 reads CTSIVPHQSTDTQYF.

CDR3 region: CASSLAGWRETQYF. CDR3 DNA (partial): TGTGCCAGCAGCTTAGCTGGGTGGCGGGAGACG. The V gene is TRBV7-2, the J gene TRBJ2-3, with TRBD2 matching over 7 bases. The read terminates 3 residues before the CDR3 end, so the remaining end is supplied by the germline J gene. The length of the CDR3 is 14 residues. In germline, CDR1 is SGHTA, CDR2 FQGNSA.

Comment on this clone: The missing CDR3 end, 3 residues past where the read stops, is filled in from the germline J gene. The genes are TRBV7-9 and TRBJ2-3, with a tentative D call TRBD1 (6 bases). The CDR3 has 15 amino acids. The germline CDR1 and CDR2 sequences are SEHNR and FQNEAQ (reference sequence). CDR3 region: CASSLAGHSKETQYF. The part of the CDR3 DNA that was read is TGTGCCAGCAGCTTAGCGGGACATAGTAAAGAGACG.

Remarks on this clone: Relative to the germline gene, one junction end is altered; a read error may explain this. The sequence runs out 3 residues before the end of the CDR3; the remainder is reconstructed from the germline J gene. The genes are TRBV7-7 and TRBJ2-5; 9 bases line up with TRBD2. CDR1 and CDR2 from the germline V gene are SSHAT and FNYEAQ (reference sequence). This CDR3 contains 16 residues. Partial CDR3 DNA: TGTGCTAGCAGCCAGCGCGGGGGGGCGGGGCAAGAGACC. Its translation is CASSQRGGAGQET. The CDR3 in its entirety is CASSQRGGAGQETQYF.

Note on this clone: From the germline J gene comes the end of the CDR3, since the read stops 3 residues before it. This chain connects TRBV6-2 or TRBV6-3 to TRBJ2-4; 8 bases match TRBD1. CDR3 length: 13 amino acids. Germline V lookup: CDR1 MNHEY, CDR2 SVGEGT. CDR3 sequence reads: CASSPRQGIGQYF. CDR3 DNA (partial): TGTGCCAGCAGTCCCAGACAGGGGATTGGT.

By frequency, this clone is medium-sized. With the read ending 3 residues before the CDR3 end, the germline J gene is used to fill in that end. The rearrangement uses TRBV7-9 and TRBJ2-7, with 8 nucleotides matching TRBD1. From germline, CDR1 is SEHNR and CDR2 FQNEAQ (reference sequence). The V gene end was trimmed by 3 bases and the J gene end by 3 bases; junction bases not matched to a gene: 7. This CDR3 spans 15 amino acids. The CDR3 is CASSFAGQGDYEQYF. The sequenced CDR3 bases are TGTGCCAGCAGCTTCGCAGGACAGGGAGACTACGAG.

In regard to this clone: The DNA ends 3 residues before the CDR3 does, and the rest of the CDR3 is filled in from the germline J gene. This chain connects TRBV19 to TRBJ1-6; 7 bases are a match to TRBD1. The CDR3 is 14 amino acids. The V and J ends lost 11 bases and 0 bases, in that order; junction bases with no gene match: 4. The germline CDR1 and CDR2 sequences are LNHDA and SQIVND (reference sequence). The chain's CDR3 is CACRDSSYNSPLHF. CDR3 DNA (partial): TGTGCCTGCCGGGACAGCTCCTATAATTCACCC.

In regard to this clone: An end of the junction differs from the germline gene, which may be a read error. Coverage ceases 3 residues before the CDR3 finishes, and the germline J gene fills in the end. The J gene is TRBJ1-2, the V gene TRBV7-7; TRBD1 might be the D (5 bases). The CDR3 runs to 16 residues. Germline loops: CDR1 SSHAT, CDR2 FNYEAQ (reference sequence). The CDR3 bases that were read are TGTGCTAGCAGCTCAGGACTAGCGGGACTGACAGATACC. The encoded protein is CASSSGLAGLTDT. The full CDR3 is CASSSGLAGLTDTYTF. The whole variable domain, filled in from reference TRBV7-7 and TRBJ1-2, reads GAGVSQSPRYKVTKRGQDVTLRCDPISSHATLYWYQQALGQGPEFLTYFNYEAQPDKSGLPSDRFSAERPEGSISTLTIQRTEQRDSAMYRCASSSGLAGLTDTYTFGSGTRLTVV.

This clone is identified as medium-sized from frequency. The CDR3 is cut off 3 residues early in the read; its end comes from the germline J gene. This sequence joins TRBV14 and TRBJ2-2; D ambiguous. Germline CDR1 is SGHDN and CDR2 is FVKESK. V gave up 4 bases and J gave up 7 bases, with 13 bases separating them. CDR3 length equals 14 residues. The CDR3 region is CASSRSVVGGELFF. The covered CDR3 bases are TGTGCCAGCAGCCGGTCGGTCGTCGGCGGGGAG.

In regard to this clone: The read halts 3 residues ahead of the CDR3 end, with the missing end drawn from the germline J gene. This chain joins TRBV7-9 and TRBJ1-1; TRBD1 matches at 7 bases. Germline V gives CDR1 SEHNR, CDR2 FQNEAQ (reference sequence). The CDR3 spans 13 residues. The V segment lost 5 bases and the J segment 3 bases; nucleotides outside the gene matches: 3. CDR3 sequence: CASSRQGDTEAFF. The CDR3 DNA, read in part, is TGTGCCAGCAGCCGCCAGGGGGACACTGAA.

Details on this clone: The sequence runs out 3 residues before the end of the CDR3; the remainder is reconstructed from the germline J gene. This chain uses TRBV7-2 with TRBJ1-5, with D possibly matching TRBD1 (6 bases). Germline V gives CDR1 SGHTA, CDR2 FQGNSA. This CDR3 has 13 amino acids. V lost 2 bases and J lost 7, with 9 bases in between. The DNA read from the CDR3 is TGTGCCAGCAGCTTACAAGGGGGACAGCCC. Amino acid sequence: CASSLQGGQP. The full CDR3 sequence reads CASSLQGGQPQHF.

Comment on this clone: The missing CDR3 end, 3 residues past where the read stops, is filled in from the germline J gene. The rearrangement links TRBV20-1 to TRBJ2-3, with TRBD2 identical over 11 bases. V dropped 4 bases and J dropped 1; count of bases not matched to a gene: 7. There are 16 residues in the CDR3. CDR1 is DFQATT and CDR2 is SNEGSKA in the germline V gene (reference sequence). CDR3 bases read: TGCAGTGCTATGGCTAGCGGGGGGTCCCGCACAGATACG. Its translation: CSAMASGGSRTDT. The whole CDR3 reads CSAMASGGSRTDTQYF.

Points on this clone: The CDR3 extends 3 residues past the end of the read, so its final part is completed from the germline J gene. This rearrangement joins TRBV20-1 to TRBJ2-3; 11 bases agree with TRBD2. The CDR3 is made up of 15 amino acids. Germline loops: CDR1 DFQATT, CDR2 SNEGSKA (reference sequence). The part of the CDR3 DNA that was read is TGCAGTGCTACCTTAGTAGCGGGAGGGAAAGAGACG. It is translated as CSATLVAGGKET. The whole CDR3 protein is CSATLVAGGKETQYF.

CDR3 loop: CASSPGQGVRLFF. CDR3 DNA, as far as it was read: TGTGCCAGCAGCCCGGGACAGGGGGTACGG. This sequence joins TRBV7-9 and TRBJ2-2, with 11 bases identical to TRBD1. The read comes to an end 3 residues before the CDR3 does, leaving the germline J gene to fill in the end. The CDR3 has 13 residues. Germline V gene sequence: CDR1 SEHNR, CDR2 FQNEAQ (reference sequence).

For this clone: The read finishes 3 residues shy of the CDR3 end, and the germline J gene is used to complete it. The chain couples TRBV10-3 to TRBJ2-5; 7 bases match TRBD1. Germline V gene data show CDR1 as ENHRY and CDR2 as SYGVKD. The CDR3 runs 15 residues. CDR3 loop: CAISERQGRTDTQYF. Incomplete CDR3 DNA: TGTGCCATCAGTGAGCGACAGGGCAGGACAGATACC.

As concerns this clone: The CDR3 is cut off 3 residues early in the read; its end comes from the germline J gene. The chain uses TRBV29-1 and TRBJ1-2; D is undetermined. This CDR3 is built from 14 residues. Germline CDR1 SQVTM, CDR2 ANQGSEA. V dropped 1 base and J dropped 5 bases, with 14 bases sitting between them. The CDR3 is CSVEVSGKGYGYTF. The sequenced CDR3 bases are TGCAGCGTTGAAGTATCGGGGAAAGGGTATGGC.

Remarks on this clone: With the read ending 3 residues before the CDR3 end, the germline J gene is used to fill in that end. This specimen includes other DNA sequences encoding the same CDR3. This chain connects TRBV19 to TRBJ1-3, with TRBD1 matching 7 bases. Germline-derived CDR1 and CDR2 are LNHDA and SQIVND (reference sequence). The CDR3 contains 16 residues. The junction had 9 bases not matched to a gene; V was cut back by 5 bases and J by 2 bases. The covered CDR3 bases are TGTGCCAGTAGTCCCGAATCTACAGGGGCTGGAAACACC. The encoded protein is CASSPESTGAGNT. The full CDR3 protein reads CASSPESTGAGNTIYF.

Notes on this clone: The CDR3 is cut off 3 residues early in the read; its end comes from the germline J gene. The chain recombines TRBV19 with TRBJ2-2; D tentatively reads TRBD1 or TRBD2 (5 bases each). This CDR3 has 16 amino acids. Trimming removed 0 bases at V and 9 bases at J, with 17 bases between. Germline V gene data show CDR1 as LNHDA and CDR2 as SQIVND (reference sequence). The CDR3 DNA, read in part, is TGTGCCAGTAGTATAGACTGGCAGGGAGTATTGAGGGAG. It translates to CASSIDWQGVLRE. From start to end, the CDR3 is CASSIDWQGVLRELFF.

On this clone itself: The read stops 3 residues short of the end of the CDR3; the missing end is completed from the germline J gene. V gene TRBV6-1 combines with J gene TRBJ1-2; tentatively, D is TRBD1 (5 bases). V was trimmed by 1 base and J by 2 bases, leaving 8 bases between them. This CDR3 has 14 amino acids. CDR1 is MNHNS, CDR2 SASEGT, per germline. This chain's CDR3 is CASSEDGGNYGYTF. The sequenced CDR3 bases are TGTGCCAGCAGTGAAGATGGGGGGAACTATGGC.

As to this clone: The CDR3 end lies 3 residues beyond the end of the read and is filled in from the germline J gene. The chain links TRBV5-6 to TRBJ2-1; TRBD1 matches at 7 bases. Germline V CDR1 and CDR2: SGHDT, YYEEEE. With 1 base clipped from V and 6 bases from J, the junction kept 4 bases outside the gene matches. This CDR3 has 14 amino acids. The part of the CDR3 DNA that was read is TGTGCCAGCAGCTTGACAGGGGTGGGCAATGAG. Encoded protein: CASSLTGVGNE. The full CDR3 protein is CASSLTGVGNEQFF.

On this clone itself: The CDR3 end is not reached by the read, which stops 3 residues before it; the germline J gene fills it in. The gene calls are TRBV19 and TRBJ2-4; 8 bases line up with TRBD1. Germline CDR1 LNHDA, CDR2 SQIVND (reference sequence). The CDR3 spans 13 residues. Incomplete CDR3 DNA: TGTGCCAGTAGTAGACAGGGGTCGTATGGT. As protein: CASSRQGSYG. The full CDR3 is CASSRQGSYGQYF.

The sequenced CDR3 bases are TGTGCCAGCAGTCTGGGGGGGGTTTGGACTGAA. It specifies CASSLGGVWTE. The full CDR3 protein is CASSLGGVWTEAFF. This rearrangement joins TRBV6-2 or TRBV6-3 to TRBJ1-1; D might be TRBD1 (5 bases). Read data end 3 residues before the CDR3 end; the end is taken from the germline J gene. V was clipped by 5 bases and J by 5 bases, with 15 bases between them. Germline values: CDR1 MNHEY, CDR2 SVGEGT. The CDR3 sequence is 14 residues long.

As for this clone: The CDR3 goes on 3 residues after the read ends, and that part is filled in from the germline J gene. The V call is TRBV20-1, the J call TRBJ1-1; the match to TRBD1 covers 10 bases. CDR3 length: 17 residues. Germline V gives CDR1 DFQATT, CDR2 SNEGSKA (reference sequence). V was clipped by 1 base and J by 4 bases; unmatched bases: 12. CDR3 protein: CSARVSPGQGFSTEAFF. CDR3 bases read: TGCAGTGCTAGAGTATCCCCGGGACAGGGGTTCAGCACTGAA.

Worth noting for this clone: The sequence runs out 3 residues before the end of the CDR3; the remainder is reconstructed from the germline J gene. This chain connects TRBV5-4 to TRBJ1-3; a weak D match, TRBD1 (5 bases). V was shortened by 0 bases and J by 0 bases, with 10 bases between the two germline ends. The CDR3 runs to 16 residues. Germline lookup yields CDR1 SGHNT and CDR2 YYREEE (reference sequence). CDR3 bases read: TGTGCCAGCAGCTTGGATGGGGGACTCTCTGGAAACACC. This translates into CASSLDGGLSGNT. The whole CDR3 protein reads CASSLDGGLSGNTIYF. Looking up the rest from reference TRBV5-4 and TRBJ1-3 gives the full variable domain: ETGVTQSPTHLIKTRGQQVTLRCSSQSGHNTVSWYQQALGQGPQFIFQYYREEENGRGNFPPRFSGLQFPNYSSELNVNALELDDSALYLCASSLDGGLSGNTIYFGEGSWLTVV.

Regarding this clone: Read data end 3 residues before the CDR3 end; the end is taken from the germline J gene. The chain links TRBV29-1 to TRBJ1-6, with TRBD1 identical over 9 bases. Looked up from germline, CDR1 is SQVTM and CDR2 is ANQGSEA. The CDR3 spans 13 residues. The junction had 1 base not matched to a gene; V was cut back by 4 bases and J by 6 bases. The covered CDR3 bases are TGCAGCGTTGCGGGACAGGGTAATTCACCC. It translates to CSVAGQGNSP. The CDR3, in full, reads CSVAGQGNSPLHF.

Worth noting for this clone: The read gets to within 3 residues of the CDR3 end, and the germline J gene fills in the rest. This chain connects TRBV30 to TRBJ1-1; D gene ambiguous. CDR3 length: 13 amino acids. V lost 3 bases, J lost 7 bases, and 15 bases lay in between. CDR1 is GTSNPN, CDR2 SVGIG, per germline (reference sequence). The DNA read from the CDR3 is TGTGCCTGGAGACCTCAGAGCGACGGTGAA. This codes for CAWRPQSDGE. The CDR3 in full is CAWRPQSDGEAFF.

The sequenced CDR3 bases are TGCAGTGCTAGAGGATCTAGAATG. Protein sequence: CSARGSRM. The entire CDR3 is CSARGSRMAFF. The genes are TRBV20-1 and TRBJ1-1; D call uncertain. From the germline J gene comes the end of the CDR3, since the read stops 3 residues before it. Germline V lookup: CDR1 DFQATT, CDR2 SNEGSKA (reference sequence). The CDR3 extends over 11 amino acids.

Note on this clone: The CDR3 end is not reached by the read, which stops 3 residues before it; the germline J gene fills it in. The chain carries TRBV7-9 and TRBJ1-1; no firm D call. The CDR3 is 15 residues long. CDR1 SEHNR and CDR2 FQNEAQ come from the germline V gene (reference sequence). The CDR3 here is CASSPNPTWAHIAFF. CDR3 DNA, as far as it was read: TGTGCCAGCAGCCCCAACCCAACTTGGGCCCACATT. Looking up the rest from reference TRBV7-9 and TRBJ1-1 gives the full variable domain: DTGVSQNPRHKITKRGQNVTFRCDPISEHNRLYWYRQTLGQGPEFLTYFQNEAQLEKSRLLSDRFSAERPKGSFSTLEIQRTEQGDSAMYLCASSPNPTWAHIAFFGQGTRLTVV.

CDR3: CASSVPRERAGANVLTF. Incomplete CDR3 DNA: TGCGCCAGCAGTGTCCCCAGGGAACGGGCTGGGGCCAACGTC. J is TRBJ2-6 and V is TRBV10-1; a weak D match, TRBD1 (5 bases). The read gets to within 3 residues of the CDR3 end, and the germline J gene fills in the rest. This CDR3 spans 17 amino acids. Germline CDR1 is WNHNN and CDR2 is SYGVQD (reference sequence). The V end lost 4 bases, the J end lost 2 bases, and 15 bases lay between the germline ends.

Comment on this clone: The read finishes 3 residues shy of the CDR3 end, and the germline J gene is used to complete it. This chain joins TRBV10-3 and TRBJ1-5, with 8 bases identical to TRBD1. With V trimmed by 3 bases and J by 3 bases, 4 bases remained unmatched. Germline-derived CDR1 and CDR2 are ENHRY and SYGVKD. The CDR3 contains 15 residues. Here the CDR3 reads CAISDGTGSNQPQHF. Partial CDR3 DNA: TGTGCCATCAGTGATGGGACAGGATCCAATCAGCCC.